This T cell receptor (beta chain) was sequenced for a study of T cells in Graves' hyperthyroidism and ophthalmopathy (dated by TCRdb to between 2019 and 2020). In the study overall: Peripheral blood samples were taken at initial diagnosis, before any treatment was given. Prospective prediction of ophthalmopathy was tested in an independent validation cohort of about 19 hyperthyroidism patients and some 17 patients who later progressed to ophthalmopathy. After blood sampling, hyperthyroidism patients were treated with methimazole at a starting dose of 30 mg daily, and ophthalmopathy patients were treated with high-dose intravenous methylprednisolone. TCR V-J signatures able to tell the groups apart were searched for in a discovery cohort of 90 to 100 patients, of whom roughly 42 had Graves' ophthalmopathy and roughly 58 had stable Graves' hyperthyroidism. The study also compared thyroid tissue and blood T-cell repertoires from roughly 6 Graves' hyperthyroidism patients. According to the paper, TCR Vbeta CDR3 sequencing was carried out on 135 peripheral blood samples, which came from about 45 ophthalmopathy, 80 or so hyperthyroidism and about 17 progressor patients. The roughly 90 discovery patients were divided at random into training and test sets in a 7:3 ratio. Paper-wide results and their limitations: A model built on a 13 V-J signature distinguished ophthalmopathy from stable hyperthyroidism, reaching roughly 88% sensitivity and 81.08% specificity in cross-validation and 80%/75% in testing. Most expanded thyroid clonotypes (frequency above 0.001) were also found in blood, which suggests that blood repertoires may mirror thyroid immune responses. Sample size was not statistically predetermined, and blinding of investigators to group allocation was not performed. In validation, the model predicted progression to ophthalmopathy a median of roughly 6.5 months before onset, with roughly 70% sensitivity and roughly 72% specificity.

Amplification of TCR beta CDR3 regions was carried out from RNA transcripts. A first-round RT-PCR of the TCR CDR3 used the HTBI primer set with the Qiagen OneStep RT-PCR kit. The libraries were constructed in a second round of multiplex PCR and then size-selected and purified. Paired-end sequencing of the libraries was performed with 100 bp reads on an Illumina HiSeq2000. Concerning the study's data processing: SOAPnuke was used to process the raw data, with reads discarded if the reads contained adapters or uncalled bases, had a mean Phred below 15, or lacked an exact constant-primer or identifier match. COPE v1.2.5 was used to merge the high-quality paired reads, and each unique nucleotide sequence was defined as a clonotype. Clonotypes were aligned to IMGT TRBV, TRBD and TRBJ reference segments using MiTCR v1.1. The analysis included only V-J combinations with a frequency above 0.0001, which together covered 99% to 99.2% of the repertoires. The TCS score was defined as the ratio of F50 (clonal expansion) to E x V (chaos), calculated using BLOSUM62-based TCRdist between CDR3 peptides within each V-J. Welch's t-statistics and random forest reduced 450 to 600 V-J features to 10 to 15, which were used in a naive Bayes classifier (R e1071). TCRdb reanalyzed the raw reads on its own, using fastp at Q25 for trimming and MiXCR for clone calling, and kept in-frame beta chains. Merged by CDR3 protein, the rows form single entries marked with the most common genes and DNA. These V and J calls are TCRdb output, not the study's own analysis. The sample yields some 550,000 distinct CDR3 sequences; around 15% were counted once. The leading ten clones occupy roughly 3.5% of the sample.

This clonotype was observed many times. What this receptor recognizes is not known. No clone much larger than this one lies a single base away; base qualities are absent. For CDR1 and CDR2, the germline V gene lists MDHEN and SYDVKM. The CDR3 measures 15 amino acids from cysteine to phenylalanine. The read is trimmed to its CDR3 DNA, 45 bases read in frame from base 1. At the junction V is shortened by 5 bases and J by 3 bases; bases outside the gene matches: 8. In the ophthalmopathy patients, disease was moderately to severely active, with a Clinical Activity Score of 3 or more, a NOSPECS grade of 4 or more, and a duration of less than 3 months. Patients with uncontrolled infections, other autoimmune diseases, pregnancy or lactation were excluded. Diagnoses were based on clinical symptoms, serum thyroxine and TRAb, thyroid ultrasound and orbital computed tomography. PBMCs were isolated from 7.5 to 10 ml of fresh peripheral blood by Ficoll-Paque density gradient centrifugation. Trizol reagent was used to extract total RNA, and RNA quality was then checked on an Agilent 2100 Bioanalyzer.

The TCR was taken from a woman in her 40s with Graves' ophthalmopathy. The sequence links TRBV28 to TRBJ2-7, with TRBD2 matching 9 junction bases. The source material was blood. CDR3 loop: CASSENVAGDYEQYF. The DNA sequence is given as TGTGCCAGCAGTGAGAACGTAGCGGGAGACTACGAGCAGTACTTC. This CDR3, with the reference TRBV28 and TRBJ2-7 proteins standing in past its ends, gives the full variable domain DVKVTQSSRYLVKRTGEKVFLECVQDMDHENMFWYRQDPGLGLRLIYFSYDVKMKEKGDIPEGYSVSREKKERFSLILESASTNQTSMYLCASSENVAGDYEQYFGPGTRLTVT.